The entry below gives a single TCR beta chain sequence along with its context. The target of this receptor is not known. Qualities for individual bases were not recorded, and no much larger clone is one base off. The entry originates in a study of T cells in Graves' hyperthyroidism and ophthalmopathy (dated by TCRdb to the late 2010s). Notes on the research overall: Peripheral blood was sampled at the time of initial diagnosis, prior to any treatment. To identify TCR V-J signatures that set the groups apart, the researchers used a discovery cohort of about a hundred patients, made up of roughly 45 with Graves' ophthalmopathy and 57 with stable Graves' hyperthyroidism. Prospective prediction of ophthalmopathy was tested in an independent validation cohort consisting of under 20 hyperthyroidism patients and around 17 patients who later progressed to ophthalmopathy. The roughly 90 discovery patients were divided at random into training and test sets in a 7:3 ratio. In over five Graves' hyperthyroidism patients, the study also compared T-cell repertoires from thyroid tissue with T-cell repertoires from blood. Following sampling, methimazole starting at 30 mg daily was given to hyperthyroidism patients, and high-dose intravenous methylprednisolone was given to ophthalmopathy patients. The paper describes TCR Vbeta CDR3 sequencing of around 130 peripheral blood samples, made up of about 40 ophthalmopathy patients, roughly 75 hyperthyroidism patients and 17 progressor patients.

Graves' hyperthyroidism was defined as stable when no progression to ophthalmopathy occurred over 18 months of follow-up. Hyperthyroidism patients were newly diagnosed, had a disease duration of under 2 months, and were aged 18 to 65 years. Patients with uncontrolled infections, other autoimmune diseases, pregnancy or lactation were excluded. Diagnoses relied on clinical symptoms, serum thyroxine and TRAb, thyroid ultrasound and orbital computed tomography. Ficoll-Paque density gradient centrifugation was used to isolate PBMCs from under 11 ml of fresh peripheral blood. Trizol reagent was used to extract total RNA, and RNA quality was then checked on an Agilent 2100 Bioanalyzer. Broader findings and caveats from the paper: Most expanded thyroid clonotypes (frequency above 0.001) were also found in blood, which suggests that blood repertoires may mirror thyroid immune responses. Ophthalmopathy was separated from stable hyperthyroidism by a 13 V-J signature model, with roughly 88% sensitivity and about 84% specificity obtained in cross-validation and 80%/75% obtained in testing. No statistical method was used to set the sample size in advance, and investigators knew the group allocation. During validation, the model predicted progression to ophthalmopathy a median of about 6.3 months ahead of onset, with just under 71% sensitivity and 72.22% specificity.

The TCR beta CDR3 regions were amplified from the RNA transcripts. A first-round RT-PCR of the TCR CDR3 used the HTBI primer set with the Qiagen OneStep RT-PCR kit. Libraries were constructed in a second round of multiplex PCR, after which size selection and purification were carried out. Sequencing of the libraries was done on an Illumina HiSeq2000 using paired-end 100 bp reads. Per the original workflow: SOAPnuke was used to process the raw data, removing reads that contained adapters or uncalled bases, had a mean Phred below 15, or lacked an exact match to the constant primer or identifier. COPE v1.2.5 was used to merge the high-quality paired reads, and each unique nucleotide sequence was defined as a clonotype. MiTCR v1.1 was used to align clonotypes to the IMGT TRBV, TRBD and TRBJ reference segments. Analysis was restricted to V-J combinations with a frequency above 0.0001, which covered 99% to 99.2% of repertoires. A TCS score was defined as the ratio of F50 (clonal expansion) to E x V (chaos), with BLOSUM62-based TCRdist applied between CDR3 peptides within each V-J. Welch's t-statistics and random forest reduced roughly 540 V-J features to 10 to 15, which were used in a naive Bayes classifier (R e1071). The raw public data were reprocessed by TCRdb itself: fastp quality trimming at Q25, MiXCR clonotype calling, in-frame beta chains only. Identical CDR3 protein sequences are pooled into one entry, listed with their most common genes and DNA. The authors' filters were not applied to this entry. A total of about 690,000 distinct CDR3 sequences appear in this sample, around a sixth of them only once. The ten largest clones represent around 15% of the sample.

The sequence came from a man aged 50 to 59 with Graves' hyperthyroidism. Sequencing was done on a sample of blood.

The DNA is TGTGCCTGGAGTTCCACAAGCAATGAGCAGTTCTTC. It codes for CAWSSTSNEQFF. Rearrangement joined TRBV30 to TRBJ2-1; the D gene is unclear. The CDR3 sequence holds 12 residues, the cysteine and phenylalanine included. Only the CDR3 portion is preserved as DNA: 36 bases, with reading frame beginning at the first base. The V end loses 2 bases and the J end loses 6 bases, and a stretch of 8 bases separates them. CDR1 and CDR2 are read off the germline V gene (reference sequence) as GTSNPN and SVGIG.